This is a list of T cell receptor beta chains from one sample in a study of beta chain features in type 1 diabetes. Sequencing was performed with immunoSEQ multiplex PCR; in TCRdb, only in-frame clones are kept and a portion is missing. The data contain about 620,000 clones, 15% to 17% of them singletons. Material: naive CD4+ T cells from blood. These receptors were taken from a man younger than 35 in good health. Both conserved end residues are part of each CDR3. Each record gives: V gene, J gene, CDR3 protein.

TRBV19	TRBJ1-1	CASSREFDTEAFF
TRBV7-2	TRBJ1-1	CASSPSLQLNTEAFF
TRBV15	TRBJ1-2	CATSRELLGQGANYGYTF
TRBV4-2	TRBJ2-1	CASSQDKYNEQFF
TRBV10-3	TRBJ1-5	CAIGNGQQNSNQPQHF
TRBV5-1	TRBJ1-2	CASSRDMLYGYTF
TRBV15	TRBJ1-4	CATSRDLGATNEKLFF
TRBV28	TRBJ2-7	CASTLQGAKSYEQYF
TRBV4-3	TRBJ2-7	CASSQESLGEQYF
TRBV19	TRBJ2-7	CASSSRTSRSYEQYF
TRBV29-1	TRBJ2-1	CSVVFQGKRNEQFF
TRBV28	TRBJ2-3	CASTPQGTEVDTQYF
TRBV7-2	TRBJ1-2	CASSLERPTPIYGYTF
TRBV28	TRBJ2-1	CASPPSGSGGAQYNEQFF
TRBV7-3	TRBJ2-7	CASSYSGGPAYEQYF
TRBV10-3	TRBJ1-6	CAISGQGRFNSPLHF
TRBV15	TRBJ2-2	CATSRDTGSGELFF
TRBV18	TRBJ2-7	CASSPLSGISSYEQYF
TRBV7-9	TRBJ1-3	CASSFQPNSGNTIYF
TRBV7-2	TRBJ1-5	CASSLEAGRNQPQHF
TRBV25-1	TRBJ1-4	CASSESGAGATNEKLFF
TRBV19	TRBJ2-2	CASSSGTKNTGELFF
TRBV7-2	TRBJ2-2	CASSSRPGTGDTGELFF
TRBV4-3	TRBJ1-1	CASSQDGRWAFF
TRBV4-1	TRBJ2-7	CASSQGLGQGGYEQYF
TRBV28	TRBJ2-7	CASSLSVSYEQYF
TRBV29-1	TRBJ1-3	CSVEETLWAGNTIYF